Presented here are 28 T cell receptor beta chains from one specimen sequenced in a study of T cells in Graves' hyperthyroidism and ophthalmopathy. Amplification targeted TCR beta CDR3 regions from RNA transcripts. First-round RT-PCR of the TCR CDR3 relied on the HTBI primer set. TCRdb called the multiplex PCR reads again in MiXCR, with one record for every CDR3 protein. The table includes hundreds of thousands of distinct CDR3 sequences, just under 20% detected once. The sample comprised blood. Source of these receptors: a man aged 35 to 55 with Graves' ophthalmopathy.

This clonotype was found many times. The rearrangement uses TRBV27 and TRBJ2-1; 14 bases fit TRBD2. CDR3 size: 14 residues. V lost 7 bases and J lost 13; bases outside the gene matches: 9. Germline values: CDR1 MNHEY, CDR2 SMNVEV (reference sequence). This chain's CDR3 is CASTTSTSGGAQFF. The CDR3 DNA sequence: TGTGCCAGCACAACTTCGACTAGCGGGGGGGCCCAGTTCTTC.

This clonotype was seen a handful of times. The chain has TRBV6-5 and TRBJ1-4, with D possibly being TRBD1 (6 bases). The CDR3 spans 15 residues. V lost 3 bases to trimming and J lost 7 bases, with 15 bases between them. CDR1 is MNHEY and CDR2 is SVGAGI in the germline V gene. In DNA form, the CDR3 reads TGTGCCAGCAGTTATTCGGGGGCTCGGGGTGAAAAACTGTTTTTT. Protein sequence: CASSYSGARGEKLFF.

This clonotype has a count of ten or more. J is TRBJ2-5 and V is TRBV24-1; D tentatively fits TRBD1 or TRBD2 (6 bases each). CDR3 length: 14 residues. The V and J ends lost 10 bases and 11 bases respectively, with 25 bases between them. Germline CDR1 reads KGHDR; CDR2 reads SFDVKD. The DNA of the CDR3 is TGTGCCACAACTGAAGTGAGGGGGGAGTGTTCACAGTACTTC. Protein sequence: CATTEVRGECSQYF.

The V and J genes are TRBV14 and TRBJ2-7, with no clear D. CDR1 and CDR2 from the germline V gene are SGHDN and FVKESK. V shed 4 bases and J shed 3 bases, with 16 bases lying between them. This CDR3 is built from 15 residues. This CDR3 is CASSRKSWPDYEQYF. The CDR3 DNA follows: TGTGCCAGCAGCCGGAAAAGCTGGCCTGACTACGAGCAGTACTTC. Filled out from reference TRBV14 and TRBJ2-7, the complete variable domain reads EAGVTQFPSHSVIEKGQTVTLRCDPISGHDNLYWYRRVMGKEIKFLLHFVKESKQDESGMPNNRFLAERTGGTYSTLKVQPAELEDSGVYFCASSRKSWPDYEQYFGPGTRLTVT.

J is TRBJ1-4 and V is TRBV6-2 or TRBV6-3; the D gene is possibly TRBD1 (5 bases). CDR1 is MNHEY and CDR2 is SVGEGT in the germline V gene. V was cut by 2 bases and J by 16 bases, with 17 bases left in between. The CDR3 length is 13 residues. As DNA, the CDR3 is TGTGCCAGCAGTTACCAATCTGGGGACGCGAAGTTTTTT. This gives the protein CASSYQSGDAKFF.

The gene calls are TRBV18 and TRBJ2-2; D call uncertain. The germline V and J ends were trimmed by 2 bases and 0 bases, with 10 bases remaining between them. CDR3 size: 16 residues. Germline CDR1 is KGHSH and CDR2 is LQKENI. CDR3 sequence: CASSPRQHANTGELFF. CDR3 sequence (DNA): TGTGCCAGCTCACCAAGACAACACGCGAACACCGGGGAGCTGTTTTTT.

J is TRBJ2-1 and V is TRBV11-2; 9 nucleotides match TRBD2. Germline V gene data show CDR1 as SGHAT and CDR2 as FQNNGV. CDR3 length: 15 amino acids. V trimming: 6 bases; J trimming: 5 bases; junction bases outside the gene matches: 8. The CDR3: CASRLPGTSNNEQFF. The CDR3 DNA reads as TGTGCCAGCAGGTTACCCGGGACTAGCAACAATGAGCAGTTCTTC.

The chain couples TRBV7-9 to TRBJ2-3, with D tentatively TRBD1 or TRBD2 (6 bases each). The V end lost 4 bases, the J end lost 0 bases, and 20 bases lay between the germline ends. The V gene's germline CDR1 is SEHNR and CDR2 FQNEAQ (reference sequence). This CDR3 is 18 amino acids long. CDR3 DNA: TGTGCCAGCAGCTCGCTCCTAGGAGGGGGGTTTAGCACAGATACGCAGTATTTT. Translation gives CASSSLLGGGFSTDTQYF. The whole variable domain, filled in from reference TRBV7-9 and TRBJ2-3, reads DTGVSQNPRHKITKRGQNVTFRCDPISEHNRLYWYRQTLGQGPEFLTYFQNEAQLEKSRLLSDRFSAERPKGSFSTLEIQRTEQGDSAMYLCASSSLLGGGFSTDTQYFGPGTRLTVL.

A few counts support this clonotype. The chain employs TRBV20-1 and TRBJ1-2; D unresolved. From germline, CDR1 is DFQATT and CDR2 SNEGSKA (reference sequence). The CDR3 consists of 13 residues. The V end was cut by 2 bases, the J end by 7 bases, with 14 bases between. CDR3 amino acids: CSARSPVALGYTF. In DNA, the CDR3 is TGCAGTGCTAGATCGCCCGTAGCTCTTGGCTACACCTTC.

This clonotype has at least ten counts. The chain carries TRBV18 and TRBJ2-5; 10 bases agree with TRBD2. V shed 3 bases and J 1 base; nucleotides not matched to a gene: 8. The germline V gene has CDR1 KGHSH and CDR2 LQKENI. The CDR3 length is 17 residues. DNA for the CDR3: TGTGCCAGCTCACCCCAAGAACTAGCGGGGATCCAAGAGACCCAGTACTTC. Translated, it gives CASSPQELAGIQETQYF.

This chain links TRBV6-1 with TRBJ2-3; D uncertain. CDR1 MNHNS and CDR2 SASEGT come from the germline V gene. V was clipped by 2 bases and J by 4 bases, with 7 bases between them. CDR3 length: 13 residues. As DNA, the CDR3 is TGTGCCAGCAGTGAATATGGCCCAGATACGCAGTATTTT. Its translation is CASSEYGPDTQYF.

This clonotype has ten or more counts. The chain employs TRBV7-4 and TRBJ2-7; TRBD2 agrees at 14 bases. The junction had 8 bases not matched to a gene; V was cut back by 4 bases and J by 3 bases. The germline CDR1 and CDR2 sequences are SGHVT and SQSDAQ. The CDR3 runs to 17 residues. The CDR3 loop reads CASSSRLAGGDIYEQYF. The CDR3 DNA is TGTGCCAGCAGCTCTCGACTAGCGGGAGGGGATATCTACGAGCAGTACTTC.

Concerning this clonotype itself: A much larger clone differs from this one at a single base, so this may be a read error. The chain recombines TRBV5-1 with TRBJ2-1; 7 bases align to TRBD2. This CDR3 has 14 amino acids. CDR1 is SGHRS, CDR2 YFSETQ, per germline. CDR3 amino acids: CAGSPGGSANEQFF. CDR3 coding DNA: TGCGCCGGCAGCCCCGGGGGGTCGGCTAATGAGCAGTTCTTC.

This clonotype has just a few counts. This chain connects TRBV7-2 to TRBJ2-1; 7 nucleotides match TRBD1. Germline CDR1 is SGHTA and CDR2 is FQGNSA. Trimming at V came to 1 base and at J to 4 bases, leaving 4 bases not matched to a gene. The length of the CDR3 is 15 residues. The CDR3 loop reads CASSLVGQNYNEQFF. The CDR3 DNA reads as TGTGCCAGCAGCTTAGTGGGACAGAATTACAATGAGCAGTTCTTC.

The chain employs TRBV5-8 and TRBJ2-1, with a weak D call TRBD2 (6 bases). Trimming removed 1 base from V and 3 bases from J, with 8 bases in between. In germline, CDR1 is SGHTS, CDR2 YDEGEE. The CDR3 extends over 14 amino acids. The CDR3 protein is CASSLRDFYNEQFF. As DNA, the CDR3 is TGTGCCAGCAGCTTGAGGGACTTCTACAATGAGCAGTTCTTC.

This clonotype was observed many times. The rearrangement joins TRBV5-5 to TRBJ1-5; D is unclear. The length of the CDR3 is 15 residues. The germline gives CDR1 SGHKS, CDR2 YYEKEE (reference sequence). V was cut by 5 bases and J by 0 bases, with 12 bases left in between. CDR3 residues: CASSGGPYSNQPQHF. The CDR3 region has the DNA TGTGCCAGCAGTGGAGGACCCTATAGCAATCAGCCCCAGCATTTT.

This clonotype was seen ten or more times. The chain links TRBV7-3 to TRBJ2-1; perhaps TRBD2 as D (6 bases). The V gene lost 6 bases and the J gene lost 2 bases, with 17 bases spanning the gap. Germline CDR1 SGHTA, CDR2 FQGTGA. The CDR3 spans 16 residues. The CDR3 coding sequence is TGTGCCAGCAGTACGGGACTCCTAAGGCCCTACAATGAGCAGTTCTTC. Protein sequence: CASSTGLLRPYNEQFF.

This clonotype came up many times. V is TRBV7-2 and J is TRBJ2-5; D gene uncertain. Germline assignment: CDR1 SGHTA and CDR2 FQGNSA. Trimming removed 1 base at V and 3 bases at J, with 9 bases between. The CDR3 loop spans 14 amino acids. The CDR3 sequence: CASSLGVWEETQYF. Written as DNA, the CDR3 is TGTGCCAGCAGCTTAGGTGTCTGGGAAGAGACCCAGTACTTC.

This clonotype occurred many times. The chain uses TRBV27 and TRBJ2-1; possibly TRBD1 for D (5 bases). Germline lookup yields CDR1 MNHEY and CDR2 SMNVEV (reference sequence). Between the trimmed V and J ends, which lost 3 bases and 6 bases, there was a span of 9 bases. The CDR3 length is 13 residues. The CDR3 DNA is TGTGCCAGCAGTTTTGGGCAGGGCAATGAGCAGTTCTTC. This gives the protein CASSFGQGNEQFF.

The rearrangement joins TRBV6-1 to TRBJ2-5, with TRBD1 as a possible D gene (5 bases). The CDR3 is 13 residues long. Per the germline V gene, CDR1 is MNHNS and CDR2 is SASEGT. The V end lost 7 bases, the J end lost 2 bases, and 11 bases lay between the germline ends. The CDR3 spells CASNQGKQETQYF. The CDR3 DNA reads as TGTGCCAGCAACCAGGGAAAGCAAGAGACCCAGTACTTC.

This clonotype occurred many times. The chain links TRBV27 to TRBJ2-5; D possibly matches TRBD1 or TRBD2 (5 bases each). V lost 7 bases and J 5 bases, leaving 14 bases between the germline ends. Germline V gene sequence: CDR1 MNHEY, CDR2 SMNVEV (reference sequence). The CDR3 has 13 residues. This CDR3 reads CASKGLTGETQYF. The CDR3 nucleotides read TGTGCCAGCAAGGGGCTAACGGGGGAGACCCAGTACTTC.

The gene calls are TRBV6-1 and TRBJ2-7, with D possibly being TRBD1 (6 bases). V lost 5 bases and J lost 2, with 28 bases in between. The V gene's germline CDR1 is MNHNS and CDR2 SASEGT. The CDR3 length is 19 residues. CDR3 sequence reads: CASSRYEGGTPYLTYEQYF. Written as DNA, the CDR3 is TGTGCCAGCAGTCGATACGAAGGGGGAACTCCTTATCTCACCTACGAGCAGTACTTC.

This clonotype was counted ten times or more. This chain connects TRBV18 to TRBJ2-5; D remains ambiguous. V lost 3 bases, J lost 5 bases, and 13 bases lay in between. The CDR3 spans 14 residues. Per germline, CDR1 KGHSH and CDR2 LQKENI. CDR3: CASSPTSLWETQYF. The CDR3 DNA reads TGTGCCAGCTCACCCACCTCCCTCTGGGAGACCCAGTACTTC. The variable domain in full, completed from reference TRBV18 and TRBJ2-5, reads NAGVMQNPRHLVRRRGQEARLRCSPMKGHSHVYWYRQLPEEGLKFMVYLQKENIIDESGMPKERFSAEFPKEGPSILRIQQVVRGDSAAYFCASSPTSLWETQYFGPGTRLLVL.

This clonotype was recorded a few times. This sequence joins TRBV6-1 and TRBJ2-3; perhaps TRBD2 as D (6 bases). This CDR3 is built from 15 residues. Per germline, CDR1 MNHNS and CDR2 SASEGT. Trimming removed 7 bases at V and 2 bases at J, with 16 bases between. The CDR3 DNA is TGTGCCAGCATCGCGACTGGAGGGGTCACAGATACGCAGTATTTT. Its translation is CASIATGGVTDTQYF.

This clonotype was counted a few times. The chain combines TRBV30 with TRBJ2-5; no clear D. This CDR3 has 13 amino acids. Germline CDR1 and CDR2: GTSNPN and SVGIG (reference sequence). V shed 4 bases and J shed 1 base, with 10 bases lying between them. As DNA, the CDR3 is TGTGCCTGGAATCTCGGTGGCCAAGAGACCCAGTACTTC. This sequence encodes CAWNLGGQETQYF.

This clonotype was seen many times. The genes are TRBV7-2 and TRBJ1-5; 8 bases match TRBD1. CDR3 length: 16 amino acids. The ends lost 5 bases at V and 3 bases at J; junction bases unmatched: 9. Germline CDR1 is SGHTA and CDR2 is FQGNSA. Written as DNA, the CDR3 is TGTGCCAGCAGCCCCCGCTTGACAGGGGCCAATCAGCCCCAGCATTTT. Translated: CASSPRLTGANQPQHF.

This clonotype was recorded many times. The chain couples TRBV28 to TRBJ2-1; D is undetermined. CDR3 size: 15 residues. V lost 2 bases to trimming and J lost 0 bases, with 8 bases between them. CDR1 and CDR2 (germline): MDHEN, SYDVKM. CDR3 nucleotides: TGTGCCAGCAGTTTAGCATTCAGCTCCTACAATGAGCAGTTCTTC. This translates into CASSLAFSSYNEQFF.

This clonotype was picked up a small number of times. The rearrangement uses TRBV7-2 and TRBJ2-1; 10 bases fit TRBD1. Germline values: CDR1 SGHTA, CDR2 FQGNSA. V lost 5 bases, J lost 12 bases, and 7 bases stayed unmatched. CDR3 size: 13 residues. The CDR3 nucleotides read TGTGCCAGCAGCCCGGGACAGGGGAGGGGGCAGTTCTTC. Its translation: CASSPGQGRGQFF.